The 5 T cell receptor beta chains below all came from one sample that was sequenced in a study of T cell responses to AZD1222 COVID-19 vaccine. Profiling relied on immunoSEQ multiplex PCR, and the TCRdb table lists in-frame clones only, not all of them. This sample yields about 130,000 clones, of which approximately 84% are seen a single time; about 22% belongs to the top ten. The starting material was peripheral blood, obtained on day 0 of AZD1222 vaccination. These receptors were obtained from an adult in good health.

This clone was seen only once. The chain joins TRBV9 to TRBJ1-2, with 7 bases matching TRBD1. The length of the CDR3 is 14 residues. Germline CDR1 is SGDLS and CDR2 is YYNGEE. V shed 7 bases and J 5 bases; nucleotides not matched to a gene: 11. The CDR3 coding sequence is TGTGCCAGCTCTCGCACAGGGGAGAGGTATGGCTACACCTTC. It specifies CASSRTGERYGYTF. Drawing the rest from reference TRBV9 and TRBJ1-2, the complete variable domain is DSGVTQTPKHLITATGQRVTLRCSPRSGDLSVYWYQQSLDQGLQFLIQYYNGEERAKGNILERFSAQQFPDLHSELNLSSLELGDSALYFCASSRTGERYGYTFGSGTRLTVV.

The V call is TRBV5-1, the J call TRBJ2-5, with 7 positions matching TRBD2. The CDR3 runs 15 residues. Germline-derived CDR1 and CDR2 are SGHRS and YFSETQ. The V and J ends lost 7 bases and 5 bases, in that order; junction bases with no gene match: 14. The CDR3 DNA follows: TGCGCCAGCGCCAGCGGGGCTGCAAGTCCCGAGACCCAGTACTTC. This gives the protein CASASGAASPETQYF.

There are a few counts of this clone. This rearrangement joins TRBV10-3 to TRBJ1-5; D might be TRBD1 (5 bases). The V end was cut by 0 bases, the J end by 6 bases, with 18 bases between. Germline assignment: CDR1 ENHRY and CDR2 SYGVKD. The CDR3 spans 17 residues. CDR3 coding DNA: TGTGCCATCAGTGAGTCTCGGAGGGGATCACTGGGTCAGCCCCAGCATTTT. Translation gives CAISESRRGSLGQPQHF.

The chain has TRBV7-3 and TRBJ2-1; TRBD1 agrees at 9 bases. CDR3 size: 14 residues. Germline V CDR1 and CDR2: SGHTA, FQGTGA. V lost 0 bases to trimming and J lost 7 bases; unmatched junction nucleotides: 1. DNA for the CDR3: TGTGCCAGCAGCTTAACGACAGGGGGGAATGAGCAGTTCTTC. Its translation: CASSLTTGGNEQFF.

This clone was seen a handful of times. V usage is TRBV7-2 and J usage is TRBJ2-3; TRBD2 aligns across 11 bases. V gave up 2 bases and J gave up 6 bases; unmatched junction bases: 10. The CDR3 runs to 17 residues. The germline gives CDR1 SGHTA, CDR2 FQGNSA. Here the CDR3 reads CASSLSVAGGRLDTQYF. CDR3 coding DNA: TGTGCCAGCAGCTTATCGGTAGCGGGGGGGAGGTTGGATACGCAGTATTTT.